Listed below are T cell receptor beta chains from one sample, sequenced in a study of shared T cell receptors in the human thymus. Produced via immunoSEQ multiplex PCR; TCRdb's table is partial and in-frame only. The table lists hundreds of thousands of clones, 88% of them singletons. The sample was also linked to a second study, of human thymus T cells.

The sample was thymocytes. Source of these receptors: a boy younger than two with a congenital heart defect. Each CDR3 is given with its conserved first and last residue. The order of the fields is V gene, J gene, clone size, D gene, CDR3 protein, CDR3 DNA. A D gene is named only where the DNA matches it firmly. A clone size is listed for some rows: how often the clone was seen (once, few, many), or a class if it is expanded.

>TRBV7-2|TRBJ2-3|-|-
CASSLVPRTSTDTQYF
TGTGCCAGCAGCTTAGTTCCTAGAACCAGCACAGATACGCAGTATTTT
>TRBV15|TRBJ2-7|-|TRBD1
CATSRFTRDSSYEQYF
TGTGCCACCAGCAGGTTTACCCGGGACAGCTCCTACGAGCAGTACTTC
>TRBV7-2|TRBJ2-1|-|-
CASSNPIDEQFF
TGTGCCAGCAGTAACCCTATCGATGAGCAGTTCTTC
>TRBV6-5|TRBJ2-5|-|-
CASSYGGLQETQYF
TGTGCCAGCAGTTACGGGGGCCTTCAAGAGACCCAGTACTTC
>TRBV9|TRBJ2-3|-|-
CASSFPGGEPGTDTQYF
TGTGCCAGCAGCTTTCCCGGGGGTGAACCCGGCACAGATACGCAGTATTTT
>TRBV11-1|TRBJ2-1|once|TRBD1
CASSSSKAGGDNEQFF
TGTGCCAGCAGCTCATCGAAGGCAGGGGGAGACAATGAGCAGTTCTTC
>TRBV6-5|TRBJ2-7|-|TRBD2
CASRWLAGADEQYF
TGTGCCAGCCGGTGGCTAGCGGGAGCCGACGAGCAGTACTTC
>TRBV27|TRBJ2-7|-|TRBD2
CASSRRTSGPGGYEQYF
TGTGCCAGCAGCCGCCGGACTAGCGGTCCAGGGGGCTACGAGCAGTACTTC
>TRBV10-2|TRBJ2-3|once|-
CASSVAGRTDTQYF
TGCGCCAGCAGTGTGGCAGGTCGCACAGATACGCAGTATTTT
>TRBV5-5|TRBJ2-1|-|TRBD2
CASSMGLAGDNEQFF
TGTGCCAGCAGCATGGGACTAGCGGGAGACAATGAGCAGTTCTTC
>TRBV19|TRBJ2-1|-|TRBD2
CASSRGLAGYNEQFF
TGTGCCAGTAGTCGAGGACTAGCGGGATACAATGAGCAGTTCTTC
>TRBV4-2|TRBJ2-3|-|-
CASSQVPRAPADTQYF
TGTGCCAGCAGCCAAGTGCCGCGGGCGCCGGCAGATACGCAGTATTTT
>TRBV13|TRBJ2-2|-|-
CASSLGGARVTGELFF
TGTGCCAGCAGCTTAGGGGGAGCGAGGGTCACCGGGGAGCTGTTTTTT
>TRBV6-1|TRBJ2-3|-|-
CASSESSEAADTQYF
TGTGCCAGCAGTGAAAGTTCGGAGGCGGCAGATACGCAGTATTTT
>TRBV29-1|TRBJ2-1|-|-
CSVGVAVFHEQFF
TGCAGCGTTGGGGTAGCGGTGTTCCATGAGCAGTTCTTC
>TRBV5-1|TRBJ2-5|-|-
CASSLQPQETQYF
TGCGCCAGCAGCTTACAGCCCCAAGAGACCCAGTACTTC
>TRBV9|TRBJ2-1|-|TRBD2
CASSPWGSGSNEQFF
TGTGCCAGCAGCCCCTGGGGTAGCGGGAGCAATGAGCAGTTCTTC
>TRBV14|TRBJ1-1|-|TRBD1
CASSQLRNLIGTGPAFF
TGTGCCAGCAGCCAACTCCGAAATTTGATCGGGACAGGGCCAGCTTTCTTT
>TRBV25-1|TRBJ2-1|-|TRBD2
CASSDDRLAGGGNEQFF
TGTGCCAGCAGTGACGACAGACTAGCGGGAGGGGGGAATGAGCAGTTCTTC
>TRBV7-6|TRBJ2-7|-|-
CASSSRGYEQYF
TGTGCCAGCAGTTCTCGGGGCTACGAGCAGTACTTC
>TRBV5-1|TRBJ1-2|-|-
CASKAGDYGYTF
TGCGCCAGCAAAGCAGGGGACTATGGCTACACCTTC
>TRBV28|TRBJ2-5|few|TRBD2
CASREGTSGETQYF
TGTGCCAGCAGAGAAGGGACTAGCGGAGAGACCCAGTACTTC
>TRBV28|TRBJ2-1|-|TRBD2
CASSQGRRTSGPHASYNEQFF
TGTGCCAGCAGCCAGGGACGGCGGACTAGCGGACCTCACGCGTCCTACAATGAGCAGTTCTTC